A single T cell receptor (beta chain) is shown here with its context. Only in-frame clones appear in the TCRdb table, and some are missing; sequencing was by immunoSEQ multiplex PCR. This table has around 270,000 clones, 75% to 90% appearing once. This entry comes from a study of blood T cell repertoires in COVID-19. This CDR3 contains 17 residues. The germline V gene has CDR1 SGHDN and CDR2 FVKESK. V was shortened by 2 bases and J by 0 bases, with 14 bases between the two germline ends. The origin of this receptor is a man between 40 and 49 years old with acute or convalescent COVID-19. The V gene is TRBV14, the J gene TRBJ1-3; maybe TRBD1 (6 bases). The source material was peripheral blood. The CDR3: CASSQRTAPSSGNTIYF. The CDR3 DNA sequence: TGTGCCAGCAGCCAAAGGACAGCCCCTAGCTCTGGAAACACCATATATTTT. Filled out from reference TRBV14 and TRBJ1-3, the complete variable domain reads EAGVTQFPSHSVIEKGQTVTLRCDPISGHDNLYWYRRVMGKEIKFLLHFVKESKQDESGMPNNRFLAERTGGTYSTLKVQPAELEDSGVYFCASSQRTAPSSGNTIYFGEGSWLTVV.